These 3 T cell receptor beta chains were sequenced from one sample in a study of T cells after yellow fever vaccination. Each CDR3 protein gets one entry after TCRdb re-called the 5' RACE reads with MiXCR. This table holds a few hundred thousand distinct CDR3 sequences, roughly 9% found once. Sample: CD4+ T cells sorted from PBMCs, taken 5 days after the yellow fever booster vaccination. The receptor source for this set is a man between 18 and 29 years old who received the YFV17D yellow fever vaccine.

The sample holds many counts of this clonotype. The rearrangement joins TRBV5-6 to TRBJ2-1; 8 nucleotides line up with TRBD1. CDR3 size: 15 residues. Germline values: CDR1 SGHDT, CDR2 YYEEEE. The ends lost 1 base at V and 6 bases at J; junction bases unmatched: 6. The CDR3 protein is CASSLKDRVTNEQFF. CDR3 coding DNA: TGTGCCAGCAGCTTGAAGGACAGGGTCACCAATGAGCAGTTCTTC.

This clonotype has only a few counts. V and J are TRBV12-3 or TRBV12-4 and TRBJ2-3; 16 bases are a match to TRBD2. This CDR3 spans 16 amino acids. Germline trimming cut 5 bases from V and 4 bases from J; bases unmatched to any gene: 3. CDR3 protein: CASSGGLAGGADTQYF. The CDR3 nucleotides read TGTGCCAGCAGTGGGGGACTAGCGGGGGGGGCAGATACGCAGTATTTT.

Ten or more counts support this clonotype. The V call is TRBV7-2, the J call TRBJ2-7; D remains ambiguous. Trimming left V 5 bases short and J 0 bases short, with 17 bases between. The CDR3 extends over 16 amino acids. CDR1 and CDR2 from the germline V gene are SGHTA and FQGNSA. Written as DNA, the CDR3 is TGTGCCAGCAGCCCCCATCAGCCGGGCCTCTCCTACGAGCAGTACTTC. It codes for CASSPHQPGLSYEQYF.